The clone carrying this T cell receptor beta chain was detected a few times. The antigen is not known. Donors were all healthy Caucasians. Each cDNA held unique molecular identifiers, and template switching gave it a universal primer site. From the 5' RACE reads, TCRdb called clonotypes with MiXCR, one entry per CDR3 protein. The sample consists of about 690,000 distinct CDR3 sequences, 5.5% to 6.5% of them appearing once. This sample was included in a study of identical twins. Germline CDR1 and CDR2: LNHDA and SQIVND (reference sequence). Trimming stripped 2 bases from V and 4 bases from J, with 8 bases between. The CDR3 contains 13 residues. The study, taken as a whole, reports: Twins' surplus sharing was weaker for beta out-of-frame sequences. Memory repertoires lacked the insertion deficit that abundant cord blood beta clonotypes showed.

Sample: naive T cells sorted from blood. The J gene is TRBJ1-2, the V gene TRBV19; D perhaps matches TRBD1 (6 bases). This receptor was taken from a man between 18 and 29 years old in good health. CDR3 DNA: TGTGCCAGTAGTATATCAGGGGCCTATGGCTACACCTTC. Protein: CASSISGAYGYTF. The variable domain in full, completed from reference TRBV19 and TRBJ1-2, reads DGGITQSPKYLFRKEGQNVTLSCEQNLNHDAMYWYRQDPGQGLRLIYYSQIVNDFQKGDIAEGYSVSREKKESFPLTVTSAQKNPTAFYLCASSISGAYGYTFGSGTRLTVV.